This T cell receptor beta chain was sequenced for a study of neurological immune-mediated disorders (dated by TCRdb to between 2019 and 2020). The study in broad terms: The study compared peripheral blood TCR-beta repertoires of HTLV-I-associated myelopathy (HAM/TSP) patients, multiple sclerosis patients and healthy controls using UMI-based sequencing. Longitudinal samples, technical triplicates and paired sorted CD4+ and CD8+ T-cell subsets, alongside PBMC samples, were included among the roughly 96 TCR-beta libraries. The cohort was made up of 60 to 75 subjects, consisting of about 15 HAM/TSP patients, 35 or so multiple sclerosis patients and 20 healthy controls. What the work shows at the level of the full study, not this receptor alone: Expanded clones from different subjects shared no identical CDR3 amino acid sequences, which suggests that TCR-beta repertoires were private in all groups. TCR clonal expansion was highest in HAM/TSP patients and lowest in MS patients, with MS patients falling below even healthy controls.

This clonotype was seen repeatedly, ten times or more. The antigen this receptor binds is unknown. Base qualities are not at hand, and no much larger clone is one base apart. Blood bank volunteers in Maryland, USA served as the healthy controls. For the unsorted PBMC libraries, 2 million PBMCs were stored in RNAlater at -80 degrees C until RNA extraction and were used to generate the libraries. Peripheral blood underwent Ficoll-Hypaque density gradient centrifugation to isolate PBMCs, which were then cryopreserved in liquid nitrogen. cDNA was synthesized by template-switch 5'RACE using a primer carrying a 10-nucleotide random unique molecular identifier by which each TCR transcript was tagged. Each sequencing run produced over 160 million TCR-beta sequences covering 15-18 subjects. The RNeasy kit was used to extract total RNA. The KAPA Real-time Library Amplification kit was used to amplify TCR-beta VDJ regions with primers targeting the TCR constant region and the 5'RACE anchor. Sample indexes and Illumina adaptors were added in a first PCR, after which library yield was increased in a second PCR. The roughly 650 bp TCR product was size-selected on a 2% E-gel SizeSelection system after Ampure bead purification. Before pooling, library quality was assessed on a Bioanalyzer, concentration was determined with Qubit, and library quantification was performed with the Kapa Library Quantification kit. Paired-end 2 x 150 bp sequencing of the libraries was performed on an Illumina HiSeq 2500. To increase sequence diversity, roughly 24-32% phiX was spiked into each library pool. Per the authors' processing: The quality-filtered reads were processed with the UMI-based MiGEC pipeline, whose error correction step removed more than 80% of the raw TCR sequences. IMGT germline references were used for aligning VDJ genes, and each clonotype was defined as a unique CDR3 amino acid sequence together with its V-J genes. Clonal expansion, Shannon diversity and CDR3 relatedness (CalcPairwiseDistances, ClusterSamples) were evaluated with VDJtools, and phylogenetic trees were built with CLCbio workbench. Expanded clones were defined as having at least 8 unique UMIs, based on coefficient-of-variation modelling across technical triplicates. TCRdb reran the public reads through fastp at Q25 and MiXCR, keeping productive beta chains. Each entry is one CDR3 protein sequence, shown with its most common DNA and genes. The V and J calls were not made by the authors but by TCRdb's processing. The sample yields approximately 48,000 distinct CDR3 sequences; around a sixth were counted once. The top ten constitute under 4.5% of the sample.

At the junction V is shortened by 4 bases and J by 1 base, with 10 bases in between. In the germline V gene, CDR1 corresponds to SGHRS and CDR2 to YFSETQ. CDR3 length: 14 amino acids, cysteine to phenylalanine. Left in the record is the CDR3 DNA by itself, 42 bases read in frame from the first base. The clonotype comes from a man in his sixties in good health. The sequenced material came from PBMCs. This chain is built from TRBV5-1 and TRBJ2-3; TRBD2 is perhaps the D gene, given 6 matching bases. Here the CDR3 is given as CASSRRDGTDTQYF. The bases are TGCGCCAGCAGCCGGCGGGATGGCACAGATACGCAGTATTTT. Joined to the reference TRBV5-1 and TRBJ2-3 proteins, this CDR3 gives the full variable domain: KAGVTQTPRYLIKTRGQQVTLSCSPISGHRSVSWYQQTPGQGLQFLFEYFSETQRNKGNFPGRFSGRQFSNSRSEMNVSTLELGDSALYLCASSRRDGTDTQYFGPGTRLTVL.